This T cell receptor (beta chain) is drawn from a study of T cell repertoires in cytomegalovirus infection. Each CDR3 protein is one row after TCRdb ran MiXCR on the reads. The table includes approximately 1,000,000 distinct CDR3 sequences, roughly 31% detected once. The CDR3 runs 11 residues. V lost 7 bases to trimming and J lost 7 bases, with 10 bases between them. Germline V gene data show CDR1 as MNHEY and CDR2 as SVGEGT. This clonotype was observed a handful of times. Its antigen is as yet unknown. The specimen was cultured CD8+ T cells from PBMCs, collected from culture after CMV antigen stimulation. This chain joins TRBV6-2 or TRBV6-3 and TRBJ1-1; D is unclear. This clonotype was sampled from a human donor in good health (CMV status not recorded). Some clones in this sample may be carry-over from other donors' samples. The CDR3: CASTIGNEAFF. The CDR3 region has the DNA TGTGCCAGCACCATCGGGAATGAAGCTTTCTTT.